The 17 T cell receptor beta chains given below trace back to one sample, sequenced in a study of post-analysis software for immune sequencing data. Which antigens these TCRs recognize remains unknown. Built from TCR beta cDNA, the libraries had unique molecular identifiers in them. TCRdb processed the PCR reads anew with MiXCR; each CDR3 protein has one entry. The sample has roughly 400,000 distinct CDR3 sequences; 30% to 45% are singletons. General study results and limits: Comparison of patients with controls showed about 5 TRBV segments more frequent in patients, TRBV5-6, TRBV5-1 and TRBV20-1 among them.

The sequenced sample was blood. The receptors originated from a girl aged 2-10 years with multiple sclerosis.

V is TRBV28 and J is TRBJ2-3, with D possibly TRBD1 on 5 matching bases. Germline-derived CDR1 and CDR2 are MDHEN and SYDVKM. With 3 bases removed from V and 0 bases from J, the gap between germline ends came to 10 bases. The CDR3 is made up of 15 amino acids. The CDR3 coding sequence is TGTGCCAGCAGTTTTCGACAGCAGAGCACAGATACGCAGTATTTT. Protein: CASSFRQQSTDTQYF.

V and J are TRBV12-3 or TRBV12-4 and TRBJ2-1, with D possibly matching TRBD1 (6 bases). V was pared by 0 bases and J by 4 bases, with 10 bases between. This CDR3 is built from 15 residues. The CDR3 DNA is TGTGCCAGCAGTTTAGCTCCAGGGGTATACAATGAGCAGTTCTTC. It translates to CASSLAPGVYNEQFF.

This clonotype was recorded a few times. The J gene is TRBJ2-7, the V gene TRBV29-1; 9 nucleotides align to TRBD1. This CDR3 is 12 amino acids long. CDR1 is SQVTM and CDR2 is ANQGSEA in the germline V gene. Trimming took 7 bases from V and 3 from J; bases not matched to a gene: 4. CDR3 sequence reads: CSALTGGYEQYF. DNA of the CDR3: TGCAGCGCCCTGACAGGGGGCTACGAGCAGTACTTC.

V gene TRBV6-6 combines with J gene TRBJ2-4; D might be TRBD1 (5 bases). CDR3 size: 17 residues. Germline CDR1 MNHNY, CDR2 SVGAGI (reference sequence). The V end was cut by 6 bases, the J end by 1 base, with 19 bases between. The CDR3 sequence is CASRTPLGKGAKNIQYF. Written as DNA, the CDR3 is TGTGCCAGCAGGACGCCGCTGGGGAAGGGGGCCAAAAACATTCAGTACTTC.

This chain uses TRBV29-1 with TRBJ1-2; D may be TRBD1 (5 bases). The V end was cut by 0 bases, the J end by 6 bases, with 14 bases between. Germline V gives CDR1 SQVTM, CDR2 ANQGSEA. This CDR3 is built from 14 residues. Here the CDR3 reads CSVEDGGFYHGYTF. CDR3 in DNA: TGCAGCGTTGAAGACGGGGGTTTCTACCATGGCTACACCTTC.

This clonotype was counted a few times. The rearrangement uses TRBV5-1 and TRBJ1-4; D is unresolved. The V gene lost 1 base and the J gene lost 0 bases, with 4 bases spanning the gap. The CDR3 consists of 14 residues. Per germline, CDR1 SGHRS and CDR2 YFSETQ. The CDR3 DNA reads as TGCGCCAGCAGCTTGTCCCCAACTAATGAAAAACTGTTTTTT. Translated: CASSLSPTNEKLFF.

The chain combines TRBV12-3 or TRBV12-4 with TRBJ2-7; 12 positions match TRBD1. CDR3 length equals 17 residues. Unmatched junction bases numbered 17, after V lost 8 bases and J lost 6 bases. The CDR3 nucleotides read TGTGCCAGCTCGTTTGACTTGTTCCGGGACAGGGGGCGCGAGCAGTACTTC. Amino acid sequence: CASSFDLFRDRGREQYF.

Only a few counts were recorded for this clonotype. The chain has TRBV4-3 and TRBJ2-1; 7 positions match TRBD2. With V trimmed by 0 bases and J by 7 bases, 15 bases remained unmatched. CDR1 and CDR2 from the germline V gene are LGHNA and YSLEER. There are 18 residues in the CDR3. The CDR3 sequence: CASSQDSLVREIGNEQFF. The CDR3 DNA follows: TGCGCCAGCAGCCAAGATTCACTGGTGCGGGAGATTGGAAATGAGCAGTTCTTC.

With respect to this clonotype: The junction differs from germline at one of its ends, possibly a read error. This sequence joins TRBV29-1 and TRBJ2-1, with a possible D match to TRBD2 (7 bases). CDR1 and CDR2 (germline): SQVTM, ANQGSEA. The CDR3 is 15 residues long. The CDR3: CGVDGGQGEYNEQFF. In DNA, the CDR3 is TGCGGCGTCGACGGGGGGCAGGGCGAGTACAATGAGCAGTTCTTC.

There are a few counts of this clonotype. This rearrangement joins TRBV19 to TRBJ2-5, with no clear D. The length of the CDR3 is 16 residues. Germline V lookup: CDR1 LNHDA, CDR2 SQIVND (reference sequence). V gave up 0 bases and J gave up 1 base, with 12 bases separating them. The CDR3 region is CASSIDNRLTQETQYF. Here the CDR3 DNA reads TGTGCCAGTAGTATAGATAATCGACTGACCCAAGAGACCCAGTACTTC.

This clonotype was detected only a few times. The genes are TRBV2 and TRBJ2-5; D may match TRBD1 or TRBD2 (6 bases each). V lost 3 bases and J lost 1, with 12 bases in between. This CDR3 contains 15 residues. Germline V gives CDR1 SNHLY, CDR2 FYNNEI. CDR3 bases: TGTGCCAGCAGTGATACGGGGGCGATCCAAGAGACCCAGTACTTC. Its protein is CASSDTGAIQETQYF.

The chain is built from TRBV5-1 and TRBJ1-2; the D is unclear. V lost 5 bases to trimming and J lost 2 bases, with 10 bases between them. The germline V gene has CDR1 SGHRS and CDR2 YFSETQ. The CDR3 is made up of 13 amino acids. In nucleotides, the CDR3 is TGCGCCAGCAGTTCCCAGGACAACTATGGCTACACCTTC. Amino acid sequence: CASSSQDNYGYTF.

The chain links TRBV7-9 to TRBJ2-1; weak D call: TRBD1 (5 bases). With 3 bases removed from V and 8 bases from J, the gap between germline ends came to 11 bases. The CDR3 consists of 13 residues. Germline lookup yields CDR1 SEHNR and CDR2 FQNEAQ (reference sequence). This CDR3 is CASSFTQGDEQFF. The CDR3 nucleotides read TGTGCCAGCAGCTTCACCCAGGGCGATGAGCAGTTCTTC.

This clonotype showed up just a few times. CDR3 in amino acids: CASSSQISGANVLTF. DNA of the CDR3: TGTGCCAGCAGCTCCCAAATCTCTGGGGCCAACGTCCTGACTTTC. The chain is built from TRBV7-2 and TRBJ2-6; D uncertain. The CDR3 sequence is 15 residues long. Trimming removed 4 bases at V and 0 bases at J, with 7 bases between. Germline assignment: CDR1 SGHTA and CDR2 FQGNSA.

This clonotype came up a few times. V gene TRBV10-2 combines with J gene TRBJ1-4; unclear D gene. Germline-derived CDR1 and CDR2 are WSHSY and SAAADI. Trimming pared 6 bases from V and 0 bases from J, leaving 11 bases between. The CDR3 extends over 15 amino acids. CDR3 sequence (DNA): TGCGCCAGCAGCCACCCGGGAGCAACTAATGAAAAACTGTTTTTT. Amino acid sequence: CASSHPGATNEKLFF.

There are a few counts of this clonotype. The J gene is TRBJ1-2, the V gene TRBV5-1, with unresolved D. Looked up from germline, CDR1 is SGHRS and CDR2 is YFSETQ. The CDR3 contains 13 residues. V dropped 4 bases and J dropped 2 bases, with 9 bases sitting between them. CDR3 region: CASSHNSNYGYTF. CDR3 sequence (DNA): TGCGCCAGCAGCCACAACTCCAACTATGGCTACACCTTC.

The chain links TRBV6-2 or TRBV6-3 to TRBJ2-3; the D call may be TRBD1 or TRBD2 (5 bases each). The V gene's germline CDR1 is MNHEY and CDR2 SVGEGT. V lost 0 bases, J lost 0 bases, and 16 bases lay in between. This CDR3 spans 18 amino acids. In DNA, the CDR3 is TGTGCCAGCAGTTACTCCTGGGGCCTAGAGGGGAGCACAGATACGCAGTATTTT. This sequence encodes CASSYSWGLEGSTDTQYF.